These T cell receptor beta chains were read from a single sample in a study of blood T cell repertoires in COVID-19. Profiled with immunoSEQ multiplex PCR; TCRdb holds only in-frame clones, not every one. Of around 370,000 clones in the sample, around 91% were seen once. Sequencing was carried out using peripheral blood. These receptors were collected from a man in his late teens or twenties with active or convalescent COVID-19. Both conserved end residues are part of each CDR3. The D gene is left open where the match is weak. For some rows the clone size is stated as once, few or many, or as a class when expanded; others skip it.

DNA	CDR3	V	J	size	D
TGTGCCAGCAGCCTAACGCGACAGCCCGAAGCTTTCTTT	CASSLTRQPEAFF	TRBV6-2/TRBV6-3	TRBJ1-1	-	-
TGTGCCAGCACCAATGGGGGGGGCGAGCAGTACTTC	CASTNGGGEQYF	TRBV6-5	TRBJ2-7	-	TRBD2
TGTGCCAGCAGCTTAAGTCGAATAAGCGGGGCCGAAGATACGCAGTATTTT	CASSLSRISGAEDTQYF	TRBV11-3	TRBJ2-3	-	TRBD2
TGTGCCAGCAGCCCCGGGACAGGAGACACAGATACGCAGTATTTT	CASSPGTGDTDTQYF	TRBV7-6	TRBJ2-3	-	TRBD1
TGTGCCAGCAGCTTTTGGGGCCTGGGCAATCAGCCCCAGCATTTT	CASSFWGLGNQPQHF	TRBV5-6	TRBJ1-5	-	-
TGTGCCAGCAGCCCCGGCGGCGAGCAGTACTTC	CASSPGGEQYF	TRBV27	TRBJ2-7	-	-
TGTGCCAGCAGCCAAGGTCGCACTGAAGCTTTCTTT	CASSQGRTEAFF	TRBV3-1/TRBV3-2	TRBJ1-1	-	-
TGTGCCAGCTCACTCGTGGCCCCTGCAACTAATGAAAAACTGTTTTTT	CASSLVAPATNEKLFF	TRBV18	TRBJ1-4	-	-
TGTGCCAGCAGTGAATGGTCTAGCGCCAATGAGCAGTTCTTC	CASSEWSSANEQFF	TRBV6-1	TRBJ2-1	once	-
TGTGCCAGCAGTCCGGGACAGGCGAGCACCGGGGAGCTGTTTTTT	CASSPGQASTGELFF	TRBV28	TRBJ2-2	-	TRBD1
TGTGCCAGCAGTTACTCGACAGGTTACAATGAGCAGTTCTTC	CASSYSTGYNEQFF	TRBV6-6	TRBJ2-1	-	-
TGTGCCAGCAGCGCCGCTCTGTCCGCGGGGGAAGAGACCCAGTACTTC	CASSAALSAGEETQYF	TRBV9	TRBJ2-5	-	TRBD2
TGTGCCAGCAGCGTGGATGGGAGCATCGAGGAGCAGTTCTTC	CASSVDGSIEEQFF	TRBV9	TRBJ2-1	-	-
TGTGCCAGCAGTTCCCAGACAGGACACTATGGCTACACCTTC	CASSSQTGHYGYTF	TRBV27	TRBJ1-2	-	-
TGTGCCAGCAGTCCAAGAGGAGGGATTGGCTACACCTTC	CASSPRGGIGYTF	TRBV7-2	TRBJ1-2	-	-
TGCGCCAGCAGCCAAGAGCCAGTTATGATGACTGAAGCTTTCTTT	CASSQEPVMMTEAFF	TRBV4-3	TRBJ1-1	-	-
TGTGCCAGCAGTGAGGCGTCCGCCGGGGAAGCTTTCTTT	CASSEASAGEAFF	TRBV25-1	TRBJ1-1	-	-
TGCGCCAGCAGCCAATTCCGACAGGGCCACTATGGCTACACCTTC	CASSQFRQGHYGYTF	TRBV4-1	TRBJ1-2	-	TRBD1
TGTGCCAGTTGGACAGGGTTGAGCAGGGTGAACACTGAAGCTTTCTTT	CASWTGLSRVNTEAFF	TRBV28	TRBJ1-1	-	TRBD1
TGTGCCAGCAGTGAAGACAGGGGGGTCTATGGCTACACCTTC	CASSEDRGVYGYTF	TRBV6-1	TRBJ1-2	-	TRBD1
TGTGCCAGCAGCGTAATGACAGGGGGATTGGAGACCCAGTACTTC	CASSVMTGGLETQYF	TRBV9	TRBJ2-5	-	TRBD1
TGTGCCAGTAGTATAGTTCCGGGGAGTATTTTTGAGCAGTTCTTC	CASSIVPGSIFEQFF	TRBV19	TRBJ2-1	once	-
TGTGCCAGCAGTCCTCACGTTCTAGCGGGGGGTGGTAATGAGCAGTTCTTC	CASSPHVLAGGGNEQFF	TRBV6-6	TRBJ2-1	-	TRBD2
TGTGCCAGCAGCCCCCGTAGTAGCGGCCCCTACAATGAGCAGTTCTTC	CASSPRSSGPYNEQFF	TRBV21-1	TRBJ2-1	once	-
TGTGCCAGCAGCTTAAGGGGGCTGAGTGAGCAGTTCTTC	CASSLRGLSEQFF	TRBV7-2	TRBJ2-1	once	TRBD1
TGTGCCAGCTCACCACCAAGCGCCCCCGGGAAACTGTTTTTT	CASSPPSAPGKLFF	TRBV18	TRBJ1-4	-	-
TGTGCCAGCAGTTACTCAGGGGTAGAAACGTCACCCCTCCACTTT	CASSYSGVETSPLHF	TRBV6-2/TRBV6-3	TRBJ1-6	-	-
TGTGCCAGTAGTATTAGGCAGGGGAACACTGAAGCTTTCTTT	CASSIRQGNTEAFF	TRBV19	TRBJ1-1	-	-
TGTGCCAGTAGTCCAAGGACAGCCTCTGGAAACACCATATATTTT	CASSPRTASGNTIYF	TRBV19	TRBJ1-3	-	-
TGTGCCAGCAGTCCCTCCGGGACTAGGGGCGGTGAGCAGTTCTTC	CASSPSGTRGGEQFF	TRBV6-5	TRBJ2-1	-	TRBD2
TGTGCCAGCAGTTTTCCAGGGGCCCCCTCCTACGAGCAGTACTTC	CASSFPGAPSYEQYF	TRBV28	TRBJ2-7	-	-
TGTGCCAGCAGCGTAGGACGAGACAGGGCTCCTTCCTACACCTTC	CASSVGRDRAPSYTF	TRBV9	TRBJ1-2	-	TRBD1
TGTGCCAGCAGCCCCTCCGGGACAGAGAGAAACACCATATATTTT	CASSPSGTERNTIYF	TRBV9	TRBJ1-3	-	TRBD1
TGTGCTAGCAGCTTATATGGGACAGGGGGTTGGAAGTACTTC	CASSLYGTGGWKYF	TRBV7-7	TRBJ2-7	-	TRBD1
TGTGCCAGCAGTTTAAGGGGACAGCTAAGCAATCAGCCCCAGCATTTT	CASSLRGQLSNQPQHF	TRBV27	TRBJ1-5	-	TRBD1
TGCGCCAGCAGCCGCAAAGGACTAGCGGGGGACTTCTACAATGAGCAGTTCTTC	CASSRKGLAGDFYNEQFF	TRBV5-1	TRBJ2-1	once	TRBD2
TGCGCCAGCAGGTTCGGGACAGGGGGCGAAAAACTGTTTTTT	CASRFGTGGEKLFF	TRBV5-1	TRBJ1-4	-	TRBD1
TGCGCCAGCAGCACGGCCAGGACGGGGGGAACTAATGAAAAACTGTTTTTT	CASSTARTGGTNEKLFF	TRBV5-1	TRBJ1-4	-	-
TGTGCCAGCAGTTTGAGTGGGAGCCCCACAGATACGCAGTATTTT	CASSLSGSPTDTQYF	TRBV28	TRBJ2-3	-	-
TGTGCCAGCAGCGGAGGGATGGTTTACGAGCAGTACTTC	CASSGGMVYEQYF	TRBV5-6	TRBJ2-7	-	-
TGTGCCAGCAGCTCACTACCCGGGACTAACTATGGCTACACCTTC	CASSSLPGTNYGYTF	TRBV7-6	TRBJ1-2	-	-
TGCAGCGTTGACGACAGGGACTCTGGAAACACCATATATTTT	CSVDDRDSGNTIYF	TRBV29-1	TRBJ1-3	-	TRBD1
TGTGCCAGCAGCCCCCGGGACAGGGGAGCCGGGGCCAACGTGCTGACTTTC	CASSPRDRGAGANVLTF	TRBV11-3	TRBJ2-6	-	TRBD1
TGTGCCAGCAGCCAAGCGGCGGGAGTTTGGGAAGATACGCAGTATTTT	CASSQAAGVWEDTQYF	TRBV3-1/TRBV3-2	TRBJ2-3	-	TRBD2
TGTGCCAGCAGCCAAGACGCCGGGACAGGAGAGTTCTTC	CASSQDAGTGEFF	TRBV14	TRBJ2-1	-	TRBD1
TGCGCCAGCAGCGGAACGACAGGGGGAGACTATGGCTACACCTTC	CASSGTTGGDYGYTF	TRBV5-1	TRBJ1-2	-	TRBD1
TGTGCCAGCAGCGTAGTTGTTGGCAACTACAATGAGCAGTTCTTC	CASSVVVGNYNEQFF	TRBV9	TRBJ2-1	-	-
TGTGCCAGCAGCCAAACTACACAGGGGGCGGGCTATGGCTACACCTTC	CASSQTTQGAGYGYTF	TRBV4-2	TRBJ1-2	-	TRBD1
TGTGCCAGCAGCTTAGTTGGAGACTCACCCCTCCACTTT	CASSLVGDSPLHF	TRBV7-8	TRBJ1-6	-	-
TGCGCCAGCAGCTTGGCCCCAGGGGCCAATCAGCCCCAGCATTTT	CASSLAPGANQPQHF	TRBV5-1	TRBJ1-5	-	-
TGTGCCAGCAGCTTAGACGGGTACACTGAAGCTTTCTTT	CASSLDGYTEAFF	TRBV11-1	TRBJ1-1	-	-
TGCAGCGTCACCGGGACAGGCTTCTACGAGCAGTACTTC	CSVTGTGFYEQYF	TRBV29-1	TRBJ2-7	-	TRBD1
TGTGCCACCTATCTGGGGACTAGTTCCTACGAGCAGTACTTC	CATYLGTSSYEQYF	TRBV3-1/TRBV3-2	TRBJ2-7	-	TRBD2
TGTGCCAGCCTTAAATTCGGTGCCAATCGACAGAATAATTCACCCCTCCACTTT	CASLKFGANRQNNSPLHF	TRBV2	TRBJ1-6	-	-
TGTGCCAGTAGTACGAGACTAGCGGGAAGGGGGTACCAAGAGACCCAGTACTTC	CASSTRLAGRGYQETQYF	TRBV19	TRBJ2-5	-	TRBD2
TGTGCCAGCAGCTTAGAGGGACAGGGGAGCTATAGCAATCAGCCCCAGCATTTT	CASSLEGQGSYSNQPQHF	TRBV7-8	TRBJ1-5	-	TRBD1
TGTGCCAGCAGCTCATTCTCCGGGACAGGGGTGAACACTGAAGCTTTCTTT	CASSSFSGTGVNTEAFF	TRBV7-9	TRBJ1-1	-	TRBD1
TGTGCCAGCCTCGCGGGCGGGGGGGTTCAAGAGACCCAGTACTTC	CASLAGGGVQETQYF	TRBV7-2	TRBJ2-5	-	TRBD2
TGTGCCAGCCCCCCCAGCTCTGGGGCCAACGTCCTGACTTTC	CASPPSSGANVLTF	TRBV2	TRBJ2-6	once	-